A single sample gave rise to the 20 T cell receptor beta chains below, sequenced in a study of cytomegalovirus exposure and HLA in healthy donors (dated by TCRdb to 2015 to 2018). The receptor library was made with the immunoSEQ multiplex PCR assay. For the multiplex PCR, a mixture combining 60 forward primers for TCR Vbeta segments and 13 reverse primers for TCR Jbeta segments was used. Drawn from immuneACCESS, this table holds only the in-frame rearrangements with V and J called that TCRdb kept. Clones are partly lost; checked studies trace under half to an unresolved V gene and leave the rest unexplained. The sample data list around 150,000 clones, and approximately 78% of these were observed just once. The ten most abundant clones make up roughly 4% of the sample. The sample consisted of PBMCs. The receptors stem from a woman between 40 and 55 years old in good health and CMV-seropositive.

The V gene is TRBV29-1, the J gene TRBJ2-5, with D possibly being TRBD2 (5 bases). The DNA end favors TRBJ2-7, so the J call may be wrong. The germline gives CDR1 SQVTM, CDR2 ANQGSEA. The CDR3 totals 14 residues. Here the CDR3 reads CSVEDRRGGDEQYF. The CDR3 DNA sequence: TGCAGCGTTGAAGATCGCCGGGGTGGCGACGAGCAGTACTTC.

The rearrangement joins TRBV6-1 to TRBJ2-5; TRBD2 aligns across 11 bases. Germline CDR1 and CDR2: MNHNS and SASEGT. V dropped 3 bases and J dropped 3; count of bases not matched to a gene: 6. This CDR3 has 16 amino acids. CDR3 in DNA: TGTGCCAGCAGTGAGCTCCTAGCGGGAGGTGAAGAGACCCAGTACTTC. Translated: CASSELLAGGEETQYF.

The gene calls are TRBV6-1 and TRBJ2-1; TRBD1 might be the D (5 bases). Germline assignment: CDR1 MNHNS and CDR2 SASEGT. CDR3 length equals 12 residues. Deletions cut 8 bases from V and 7 bases from J, with 12 bases between. The CDR3 DNA is TGTGCCAGCTGGGAAGGGGCGAATGAGCAGTTCTTC. This translates into CASWEGANEQFF.

The chain is built from TRBV6-6 and TRBJ2-1; weak D call: TRBD2 (5 bases). Germline V CDR1 and CDR2: MNHNY, SVGAGI (reference sequence). Between the trimmed V and J ends, which lost 6 bases and 7 bases, there was a span of 19 bases. The CDR3 contains 15 residues. The CDR3: CASRQGLAFRNEQFF. The CDR3 DNA reads TGTGCCAGCAGACAAGGGCTAGCTTTCAGAAATGAGCAGTTCTTC.

The V gene is TRBV2, the J gene TRBJ2-1; D may be TRBD2 (5 bases). Looked up from germline, CDR1 is SNHLY and CDR2 is FYNNEI. CDR3 length equals 14 residues. The V end was cut by 3 bases, the J end by 7 bases, with 13 bases between. CDR3 sequence (DNA): TGTGCCAGCAGTGAGAGGGTAGTGAATAATGAGCAGTTCTTC. This codes for CASSERVVNNEQFF.

The chain is built from TRBV5-1 and TRBJ1-2; D gene uncertain. The CDR3 runs to 14 residues. With 4 bases removed from V and 5 bases from J, the gap between germline ends came to 15 bases. Per the germline V gene, CDR1 is SGHRS and CDR2 is YFSETQ. The CDR3 region is CASSPLPGIYGYTF. The CDR3 DNA reads TGCGCCAGCAGCCCGCTCCCAGGTATATATGGCTACACCTTC.

V gene TRBV30 combines with J gene TRBJ2-2; 11 bases are shared with TRBD2. There are 18 residues in the CDR3. Germline V gene data show CDR1 as GTSNPN and CDR2 as SVGIG (reference sequence). J gave up 7 bases and V 0 bases, and 13 bases lay outside the gene matches. This chain's CDR3 is CAWSVLGLAGGVVGELFF. CDR3 bases: TGTGCCTGGAGTGTATTGGGTCTAGCGGGAGGTGTTGTCGGGGAGCTGTTTTTT.

V and J are TRBV6-6 and TRBJ2-1; 8 bases agree with TRBD1. J was trimmed by 6 bases and V by 8 bases; bases with no gene match: 6. The V gene's germline CDR1 is MNHNY and CDR2 SVGAGI (reference sequence). CDR3 length: 13 amino acids. The CDR3 DNA sequence: TGTGCCAGCTTAGACAGGGGATTCAATGAGCAGTTCTTC. It is translated as CASLDRGFNEQFF.

The V gene is TRBV5-4, the J gene TRBJ1-2; the match to TRBD1 covers 9 bases. Germline V gene data show CDR1 as SGHNT and CDR2 as YYREEE (reference sequence). The length of the CDR3 is 16 residues. V trimming: 6 bases; J trimming: 2 bases; junction bases outside the gene matches: 11. The CDR3 spells CASTPLGGQGNYGYTF. The CDR3 DNA follows: TGTGCCAGCACTCCCTTAGGGGGACAGGGAAACTATGGCTACACCTTC.

V gene TRBV7-9 combines with J gene TRBJ2-3, with D possibly being TRBD2 (6 bases). This CDR3 region has 18 residues. The V gene lost 1 base and the J gene lost 2 bases, with 19 bases spanning the gap. The V gene's germline CDR1 is SEHNR and CDR2 FQNEAQ (reference sequence). CDR3 loop: CASSLGRLAAKYTDTQYF. As DNA, the CDR3 is TGTGCCAGCAGCTTAGGGCGCTTAGCGGCTAAATACACAGATACGCAGTATTTT.

Concerning this clone: Relative to the germline gene, one junction end is altered; a read error may explain this. The chain joins TRBV7-9 to TRBJ2-1; 7 bases map to TRBD2. This CDR3 has 17 amino acids. Per germline, CDR1 SEHNR and CDR2 FQNEAQ (reference sequence). The CDR3 here is CANSLSGDPLKYNEQFF. The CDR3 bases are TGTGCCAACAGCTTAAGCGGGGACCCGTTAAAATACAATGAGCAGTTCTTC.

V gene TRBV4-1 combines with J gene TRBJ1-1; 9 nucleotides line up with TRBD1. Trimming took 2 bases from V and 11 from J; bases not matched to a gene: 15. The CDR3 runs 16 residues. From germline, CDR1 is MGHRA and CDR2 YSYEKL. The CDR3, as DNA: TGCGCCAGCAGCCAACCCCGGGACAGGGATCCGATTCGGGCTTTCTTT. Protein product: CASSQPRDRDPIRAFF.

The genes are TRBV28 and TRBJ2-7; 12 bases fit TRBD2. This CDR3 region has 15 residues. V lost 3 bases, J lost 3 bases, and 3 bases stayed unmatched. Per the germline V gene, CDR1 is MDHEN and CDR2 is SYDVKM. The CDR3 DNA is TGTGCCAGCAGTTTCCGGACTAGCGGGATCTACGAGCAGTACTTC. Protein product: CASSFRTSGIYEQYF. Complete variable domain (other parts from reference TRBV28 and TRBJ2-7): DVKVTQSSRYLVKRTGEKVFLECVQDMDHENMFWYRQDPGLGLRLIYFSYDVKMKEKGDIPEGYSVSREKKERFSLILESASTNQTSMYLCASSFRTSGIYEQYFGPGTRLTVT.

V gene TRBV6-1 combines with J gene TRBJ2-7; a weak D match, TRBD1 (6 bases). Germline V gene lookup returns CDR1 MNHNS and CDR2 SASEGT. V was shortened by 5 bases and J by 4 bases, with 9 bases between the two germline ends. The length of the CDR3 is 12 residues. CDR3 in DNA: TGTGCCAGCAGTATTACAGGGTACGAGCAGTACTTC. It encodes CASSITGYEQYF.

J is TRBJ2-2 and V is TRBV6-1; maybe TRBD1 (7 bases). The V gene lost 4 bases and the J gene lost 5 bases, with 8 bases spanning the gap. The CDR3 is 13 amino acids. Germline CDR1 reads MNHNS; CDR2 reads SASEGT. The CDR3 is CASSAGGTGELFF. CDR3 DNA: TGTGCCAGCAGTGCAGGGGGGACCGGGGAGCTGTTTTTT.

The rearrangement joins TRBV25-1 to TRBJ2-7; 7 bases are a match to TRBD1. V lost 3 bases to trimming and J lost 5 bases; unmatched junction nucleotides: 7. Germline V gene lookup returns CDR1 MGHDK and CDR2 SYGVNS. The CDR3 is made up of 14 amino acids. CDR3 amino acids: CASSDLDRKNEQYF. The CDR3 region has the DNA TGTGCCAGCAGTGATTTGGACAGGAAGAACGAGCAGTACTTC.

The chain carries TRBV5-1 and TRBJ2-3; D remains ambiguous. Trimming shortened V by 4 bases and J by 4 bases, and 10 bases separated the two germline ends. Per germline, CDR1 SGHRS and CDR2 YFSETQ. CDR3 size: 13 residues. The CDR3 nucleotides are TGCGCCAGCAGCGTAAAGACTTCAGATACGCAGTATTTT. Protein: CASSVKTSDTQYF.

This clone was picked up a small number of times. The chain recombines TRBV2 with TRBJ2-7; D ambiguous. The CDR3 covers 13 residues. The germline V gene has CDR1 SNHLY and CDR2 FYNNEI. Trimming shortened V by 4 bases and J by 2 bases, and 9 bases separated the two germline ends. The CDR3 coding sequence is TGTGCCAGCAGTGGCGGATGGGCCTACGAGCAGTACTTC. Translation gives CASSGGWAYEQYF.

The V and J genes are TRBV7-2 and TRBJ2-1, with 9 bases that match TRBD2. The CDR3 runs 14 residues. Trimming removed 6 bases from V and 6 bases from J; junction bases left unmatched: 6. CDR1 is SGHTA, CDR2 FQGNSA, per germline. CDR3 bases: TGTGCCAGCAGTTCGGGACTAGCCCCCAATGAGCAGTTCTTC. Its translation: CASSSGLAPNEQFF. Based on the CDR3 plus reference TRBV7-2 and TRBJ2-1, the full variable domain is GAGVSQSPSNKVTEKGKDVELRCDPISGHTALYWYRQSLGQGLEFLIYFQGNSAPDKSGLPSDRFSAERTGGSVSTLTIQRTQQEDSAVYLCASSSGLAPNEQFFGPGTRLTVL.

This clone has only a few counts. This chain joins TRBV4-3 and TRBJ2-1; TRBD2 might be the D (6 bases). Germline V gene sequence: CDR1 LGHNA, CDR2 YSLEER. There are 16 residues in the CDR3. Trimming removed 0 bases at V and 4 bases at J, with 13 bases between. The CDR3 sequence is CASSQEPDYTYNEQFF. The CDR3 DNA reads TGCGCCAGCAGCCAAGAGCCGGACTATACTTACAATGAGCAGTTCTTC.